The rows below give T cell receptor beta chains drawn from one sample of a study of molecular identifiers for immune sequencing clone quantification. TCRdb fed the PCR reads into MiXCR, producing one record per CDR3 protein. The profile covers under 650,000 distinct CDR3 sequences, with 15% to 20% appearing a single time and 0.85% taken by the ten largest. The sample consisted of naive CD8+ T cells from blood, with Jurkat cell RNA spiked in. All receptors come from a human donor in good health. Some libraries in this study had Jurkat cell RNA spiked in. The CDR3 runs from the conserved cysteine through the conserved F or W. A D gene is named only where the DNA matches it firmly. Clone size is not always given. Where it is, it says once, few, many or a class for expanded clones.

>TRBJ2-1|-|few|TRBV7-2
CASTAYGGGLVNEQFF
TGTGCCAGCACCGCTTATGGGGGGGGCTTGGTCAATGAGCAGTTCTTC
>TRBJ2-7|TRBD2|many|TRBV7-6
CASSSSRGVGSPAYEQYF
TGTGCCAGCAGCTCCAGTCGGGGGGTCGGGAGTCCGGCCTACGAGCAGTACTTC
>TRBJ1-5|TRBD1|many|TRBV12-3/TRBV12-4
CASRSTGAFNQPQHF
TGTGCCAGCAGAAGCACAGGGGCCTTCAATCAGCCCCAGCATTTT
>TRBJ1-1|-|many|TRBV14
CASSQELGPVAEAFF
TGTGCCAGCAGCCAAGAACTGGGCCCGGTGGCTGAAGCTTTCTTT
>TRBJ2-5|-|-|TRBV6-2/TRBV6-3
CASGEPADPQETQYF
TGTGCCAGCGGCGAACCAGCGGACCCCCAAGAGACCCAGTACTTC
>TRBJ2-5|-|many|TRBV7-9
CASSLVGQNLQETQYF
TGTGCCAGCAGCTTAGTAGGCCAGAACCTTCAAGAGACCCAGTACTTC
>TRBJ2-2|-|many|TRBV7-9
CASSLAGTGELFF
TGTGCCAGCAGCTTAGCGGGGACCGGGGAGCTGTTTTTT
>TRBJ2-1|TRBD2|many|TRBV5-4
CASSPWTSSHNEQFF
TGTGCCAGCAGCCCCTGGACTAGCTCCCACAATGAGCAGTTCTTC
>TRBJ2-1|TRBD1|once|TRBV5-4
CASSLRGRGPGEQFF
TGTGCCAGCAGCTTGAGGGGCAGGGGGCCCGGTGAGCAGTTCTTC
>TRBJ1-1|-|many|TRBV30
CAWTLLNTEAFF
TGTGCCTGGACCCTACTGAACACTGAAGCTTTCTTT
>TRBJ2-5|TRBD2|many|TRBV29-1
CSVRGGKTTPEETQYF
TGCAGCGTACGCGGGGGAAAAACTACCCCGGAGGAGACCCAGTACTTC
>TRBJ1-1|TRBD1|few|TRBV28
CASSLYPWTGATEAFF
TGTGCCAGCAGTTTGTACCCGTGGACAGGGGCCACTGAAGCTTTCTTT
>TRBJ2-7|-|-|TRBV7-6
CASSLNRAPYEQYF
TGTGCCAGCAGCTTAAACAGGGCCCCCTACGAGCAGTACTTC
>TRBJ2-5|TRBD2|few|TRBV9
CASSVDWGLANQETQYF
TGTGCCAGCAGCGTAGATTGGGGACTAGCGAACCAAGAGACCCAGTACTTC
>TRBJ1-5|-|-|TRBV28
CASTPRVGNQPQHF
TGTGCCAGCACCCCGAGGGTAGGCAATCAGCCCCAGCATTTT
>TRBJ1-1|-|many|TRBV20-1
CSARDREGPNTEAFF
TGCAGTGCTAGAGATCGAGAAGGACCAAACACTGAAGCTTTCTTT
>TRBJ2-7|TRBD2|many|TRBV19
CASSMGLAYEQYF
TGTGCCAGTAGTATGGGACTAGCCTACGAGCAGTACTTC
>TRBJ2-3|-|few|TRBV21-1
CASSKRGLAGTDTQYF
TGTGCCAGCAGCAAACGGGGACTAGCTGGCACAGATACGCAGTATTTT
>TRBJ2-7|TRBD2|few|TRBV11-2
CASSLAAGGHSYEQYF
TGTGCCAGCAGCTTAGCTGCGGGGGGGCACTCCTACGAGCAGTACTTC
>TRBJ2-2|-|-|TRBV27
CASSFWNGEPFF
TGTGCCAGCAGTTTTTGGAACGGGGAGCCGTTTTTT
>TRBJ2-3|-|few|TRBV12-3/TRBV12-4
CASITTPGKGSGYTQYF
TGTGCCAGCATCACGACTCCCGGCAAGGGCTCGGGGTATACGCAGTATTTT
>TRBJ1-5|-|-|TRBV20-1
CSASNRALGNRPQHF
TGCAGTGCTAGCAACAGGGCGTTGGGCAATCGGCCCCAGCATTTT
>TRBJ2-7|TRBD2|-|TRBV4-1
CASSQDGGRTNEQYF
TGCGCCAGCAGCCAAGATGGCGGGAGAACTAACGAGCAGTACTTC
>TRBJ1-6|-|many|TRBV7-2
CASSWGDLGSSPLHF
TGTGCCAGCAGCTGGGGAGACCTTGGCAGTTCACCCCTCCACTTT
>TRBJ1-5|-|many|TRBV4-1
CASSQDSQWPQHF
TGCGCCAGCAGCCAAGATTCGCAGTGGCCCCAGCATTTT
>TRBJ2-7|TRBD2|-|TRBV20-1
CSAQLAAHSYEQYF
TGCAGTGCTCAACTAGCGGCCCACTCCTACGAGCAGTACTTC
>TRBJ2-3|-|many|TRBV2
CASSEGQKATDTQYF
TGTGCCAGCAGTGAAGGGCAAAAAGCGACAGATACGCAGTATTTT
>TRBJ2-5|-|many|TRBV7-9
CASSPRQQETQYF
TGTGCCAGCAGCCCTAGACAACAAGAGACCCAGTACTTC
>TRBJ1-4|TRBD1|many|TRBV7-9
CASSFASLGQDATNEKLFF
TGTGCCAGCAGCTTCGCTAGTCTCGGACAGGACGCAACTAATGAAAAACTGTTTTTT
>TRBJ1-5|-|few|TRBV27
CASSLYGQGNNQPQHF
TGTGCCAGCAGTTTATACGGTCAGGGGAATAATCAGCCCCAGCATTTT
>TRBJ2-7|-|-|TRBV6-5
CASSYTEGYEQYF
TGTGCCAGCAGTTACACGGAGGGCTACGAGCAGTACTTC
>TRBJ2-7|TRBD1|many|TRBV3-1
CASSQVDRGWEQYF
TGTGCCAGCAGCCAAGTCGACAGGGGGTGGGAGCAGTACTTC
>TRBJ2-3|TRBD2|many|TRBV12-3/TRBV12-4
CASSLLAGALTDTQYF
TGTGCCAGCAGTTTATTAGCGGGGGCCCTCACAGATACGCAGTATTTT
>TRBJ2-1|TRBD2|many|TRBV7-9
CASSRLADYNEQFF
TGTGCCAGCAGCCGACTAGCGGACTACAATGAGCAGTTCTTC
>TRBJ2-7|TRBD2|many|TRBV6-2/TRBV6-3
CASSYPRLASYEQYF
TGTGCCAGCAGTTACCCCCGACTAGCCTCCTACGAGCAGTACTTC
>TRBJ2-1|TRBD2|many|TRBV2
CASSEQREVYNEQFF
TGTGCCAGCAGTGAACAGCGGGAGGTTTACAATGAGCAGTTCTTC
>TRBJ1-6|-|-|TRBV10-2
CASSHLVGGNSPLHF
TGCGCCAGCAGCCACCTCGTGGGGGGGAATTCACCCCTCCACTTT
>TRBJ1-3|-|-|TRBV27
CASSLWRGNTIYF
TGTGCCAGCAGTTTATGGCGGGGAAACACCATATATTTT
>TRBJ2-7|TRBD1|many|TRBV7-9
CASSSIPGQDYEQYF
TGTGCCAGCAGCAGTATACCGGGACAGGATTACGAGCAGTACTTC
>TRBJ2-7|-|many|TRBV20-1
CSARKETYEQYF
TGCAGTGCTAGAAAAGAAACCTACGAGCAGTACTTC
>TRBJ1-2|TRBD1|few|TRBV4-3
CASSQVTGANYGYTF
TGCGCCAGCAGCCAAGTGACAGGGGCGAACTATGGCTACACCTTC